The clone carrying this TCR beta chain was seen a handful of times. Its antigen remains unknown. These data belong to a study of regulatory T cells in long-lasting Graves disease. Study results and limitations: Preferential use of TRBV28, TRBJ1-2 and TRBJ2-5 was seen in persistent disease.

The V gene's germline CDR1 is SNHLY and CDR2 FYNNEI. The CDR3 extends over 15 amino acids. The V segment lost 9 bases and the J segment 1 base; nucleotides outside the gene matches: 9. iRepertoire HTBI primers and Arm-PCR of CDR3 regions built TCR beta libraries. TCRdb reprocessed the multiplex PCR reads with MiXCR, giving one entry per CDR3 protein. The data show some 250,000 distinct CDR3 sequences, with under 20% seen just once and 12% to 15% held by the top ten. Time point defined: newly diagnosed GD, antithyroid drugs for less than 3 months. Preparation of the TCR library used RNA extracted from PBMCs. Patients all came to the study from an endocrinology department in Xi'an, China. This same sample was also part of a study on T cells in Graves' hyperthyroidism and ophthalmopathy.

The chain recombines TRBV2 with TRBJ2-3; 8 bases fit TRBD1. This clonotype was sampled from a young woman with Graves disease. This specimen was peripheral blood mononuclear cells (PBMCs), taken at new diagnosis, from a patient treated with antithyroid drugs. CDR3 nucleotide sequence: TGTGCCAGAGTACAGGGGGACGCAGGCACAGATACGCAGTATTTT. Its protein product is CARVQGDAGTDTQYF.